Below are 13 T cell receptor beta chains sequenced from a single sample in a study of Graves' ophthalmopathy and Graves' hyperthyroidism. RNA transcripts provided the template for amplifying TCR beta CDR3 regions. The first round was an RT-PCR with HTBI primers, and the second round was a multiplex PCR. TCRdb analysed the multiplex PCR reads with MiXCR anew, one entry per CDR3 protein. Of approximately 480,000 distinct CDR3 sequences listed, approximately 15% are singletons. The sequenced material came from blood. The receptors shown here come from a woman in her 30s with Graves' ophthalmopathy.

This clonotype was counted at least ten times. This chain uses TRBV12-3 or TRBV12-4 with TRBJ1-5; TRBD1 is a possible D gene (5 bases). Trimming removed 1 base at V and 6 bases at J, with 10 bases between. This CDR3 spans 14 amino acids. The CDR3 protein is CASSLGRVGQPQHF. The DNA for the CDR3 is TGTGCCAGCAGTTTAGGCAGGGTGGGTCAGCCCCAGCATTTT.

The chain combines TRBV7-9 with TRBJ1-3; 7 bases match TRBD1. CDR1 and CDR2 from the germline V gene are SEHNR and FQNEAQ (reference sequence). J was trimmed by 1 base and V by 4 bases; bases with no gene match: 1. The CDR3 is 14 amino acids. CDR3 loop: CASSSGQSGNTIYF. In nucleotides, the CDR3 is TGTGCCAGCAGCTCGGGACAGTCTGGAAACACCATATATTTT. Drawing the rest from reference TRBV7-9 and TRBJ1-3, the complete variable domain is DTGVSQNPRHKITKRGQNVTFRCDPISEHNRLYWYRQTLGQGPEFLTYFQNEAQLEKSRLLSDRFSAERPKGSFSTLEIQRTEQGDSAMYLCASSSGQSGNTIYFGEGSWLTVV.

Ten or more counts support this clonotype. V and J are TRBV3-1 and TRBJ1-2; D unresolved. This CDR3 contains 12 residues. Trimming took off 1 base at V and 10 bases at J, with 10 bases between the two ends. CDR1 and CDR2 (germline): LGHDT, YNNKEL (reference sequence). The CDR3 loop reads CASSQGPTSYTF. CDR3 sequence (DNA): TGTGCCAGCAGCCAAGGTCCTACCTCCTACACCTTC.

This clonotype has a count of ten or more. The genes are TRBV6-1 and TRBJ1-2; D gene unclear. Trimming cost V 1 base and J 7 bases, with 13 bases left between them. CDR1 is MNHNS and CDR2 is SASEGT in the germline V gene. This CDR3 has 14 amino acids. The CDR3 spells CASSEEATKLGYTF. In DNA, the CDR3 is TGTGCCAGCAGTGAAGAGGCAACAAAACTTGGCTACACCTTC.

This chain uses TRBV6-1 with TRBJ1-2, with unresolved D. Trimming left V 4 bases short and J 6 bases short, with 12 bases between. The CDR3 contains 13 residues. Germline V lookup: CDR1 MNHNS, CDR2 SASEGT. This CDR3 reads CASSVAFLDGYTF. CDR3 sequence (DNA): TGTGCCAGCAGTGTGGCTTTTTTAGATGGCTACACCTTC.

This clonotype was recorded at least ten times. This chain links TRBV2 with TRBJ2-7; 7 bases fit TRBD1. This CDR3 region has 14 residues. V was pared by 4 bases and J by 5 bases, with 8 bases of the junction left unmatched. CDR1 is SNHLY and CDR2 is FYNNEI in the germline V gene. The CDR3 loop reads CASSGVGGLDEQYF. The CDR3 DNA reads as TGTGCCAGCAGTGGCGTAGGGGGCCTCGACGAGCAGTACTTC.

This clonotype was counted at least ten times. The chain employs TRBV19 and TRBJ2-5, with TRBD2 identical over 7 bases. The CDR3 totals 16 residues. CDR1 and CDR2 from the germline V gene are LNHDA and SQIVND (reference sequence). J gave up 2 bases and V 4 bases, and 10 bases lay outside the gene matches. The CDR3 DNA follows: TGTGCCAGTAGTACCGGGGGGACTTTGGCACAAGAGACCCAGTACTTC. Translating gives CASSTGGTLAQETQYF.

This clonotype was counted many times. The chain couples TRBV12-3 or TRBV12-4 to TRBJ1-6; 11 bases agree with TRBD1. The CDR3 consists of 14 residues. Trimming removed 4 bases from V and 9 bases from J; junction bases left unmatched: 2. In nucleotides, the CDR3 is TGTGCCAGCAGTTCCGGGACAGGGGGTTCACCCCTCCACTTT. It codes for CASSSGTGGSPLHF.

This clonotype was counted at least ten times. The V gene is TRBV7-8, the J gene TRBJ2-5, with 7 bases fitting TRBD1. The V gene's germline CDR1 is SGHVS and CDR2 FQNEAQ. The V and J ends lost 5 bases and 0 bases, in that order; junction bases with no gene match: 3. The length of the CDR3 is 14 residues. The CDR3 nucleotides read TGTGCCAGCAGCCACAGGGGCTACCAAGAGACCCAGTACTTC. Translation: CASSHRGYQETQYF.

This clonotype was seen ten or more times. The rearrangement uses TRBV7-8 and TRBJ2-7; D not resolved. With 1 base removed from V and 4 bases from J, the gap between germline ends came to 11 bases. This CDR3 is 14 amino acids long. Germline loops: CDR1 SGHVS, CDR2 FQNEAQ. The CDR3 DNA reads TGTGCCAGCAGCTTAGGTCGAACGGAATACGAGCAGTACTTC. Amino acid sequence: CASSLGRTEYEQYF.

Concerning this clonotype itself: This may arise from a read error, as a much more abundant clone is one base away. This chain connects TRBV7-8 to TRBJ2-7; D remains unclear. The CDR3 is made up of 15 amino acids. From germline, CDR1 is SGHVS and CDR2 FQNEAQ. CDR3 nucleotide sequence: TGTGCCAGCAGCTTAGCGGTAGGACGGAACTACGAGCAGTGCTTC. The encoded protein is CASSLAVGRNYEQCF.

This clonotype was counted many times. The chain carries TRBV2 and TRBJ1-5, with 7 positions matching TRBD1. Germline CDR1 reads SNHLY; CDR2 reads FYNNEI. The CDR3 is made up of 15 amino acids. Trimming removed 4 bases from V and 3 bases from J; junction bases left unmatched: 6. CDR3 loop: CASSGDSENNQPQHF. DNA of the CDR3: TGTGCCAGCAGTGGGGACAGCGAGAACAATCAGCCCCAGCATTTT.

The chain has TRBV7-6 and TRBJ1-2, with no clear D. The ends were cut back, 4 bases at V and 4 bases at J, with 10 bases in the middle. The CDR3 extends over 13 amino acids. Germline-derived CDR1 and CDR2 are SGHVS and FNYEAQ. DNA of the CDR3: TGTGCCAGCAGCTCGATAGGGTTCTATGGCTACACCTTC. Amino acids: CASSSIGFYGYTF.